Below are 18 T cell receptor beta chains sequenced from a single sample in a study of OX40 agonist ivuxolimab in advanced cancers. The protocol was immunoSEQ multiplex PCR, while the TCRdb copy is restricted to in-frame clones and leaves out a portion. This table holds under 140,000 clones, approximately 89% found once. The sample here was CD4+ or CD8+ T cells sorted from blood, taken in a trial of the OX40 agonist ivuxolimab. These receptors all stem from an adult with an advanced solid tumor such as melanoma, head and neck, liver or kidney cancer.

The CDR3 DNA follows: TGCGCCAGCAGCTTGGCCCAGGGGACGGTCAGGAATGAGCAGTTCTTC. This codes for CASSLAQGTVRNEQFF. V and J are TRBV5-1 and TRBJ2-1, with D possibly matching TRBD1 (6 bases). The germline gives CDR1 SGHRS, CDR2 YFSETQ. V dropped 0 bases and J dropped 7 bases, with 17 bases sitting between them. This CDR3 contains 16 residues.

CDR3 DNA: TGTGCCACCAGCAGAGATAACGGACACATAAACACTGAAGCTTTCTTT. Translating gives CATSRDNGHINTEAFF. This chain connects TRBV15 to TRBJ1-1, with D tentatively TRBD1 (5 bases). The V and J ends lost 0 bases and 2 bases respectively, with 13 bases between them. The CDR3 consists of 16 residues. Germline CDR1 LNHNV, CDR2 YYDKDF (reference sequence).

This chain connects TRBV4-3 to TRBJ1-5; possible D gene TRBD1, 5 bases. Trimming cost V 0 bases and J 5 bases, with 11 bases left between them. Germline CDR1 and CDR2: LGHNA and YSLEER. The CDR3 length is 15 residues. CDR3 residues: CASSQERTNHQPQHF. The DNA of the CDR3 is TGCGCCAGCAGCCAAGAACGGACAAACCATCAGCCCCAGCATTTT.

The chain links TRBV6-5 to TRBJ1-1; D uncertain. Germline CDR1 is MNHEY and CDR2 is SVGAGI. The CDR3 extends over 13 amino acids. V was pared by 2 bases and J by 4 bases, with 8 bases between. CDR3 nucleotide sequence: TGTGCCAGCAGTTACCGCCGAGCCACTGAAGCTTTCTTT. Translation: CASSYRRATEAFF.

The chain is built from TRBV15 and TRBJ1-2, with TRBD1 matching 8 bases. Germline loops: CDR1 LNHNV, CDR2 YYDKDF (reference sequence). V trimming: 0 bases; J trimming: 8 bases; junction bases outside the gene matches: 8. The CDR3 consists of 15 residues. As DNA, the CDR3 is TGTGCCACCAGCAGAGATAAGACAGGGGCTTACGGCTACACCTTC. As protein: CATSRDKTGAYGYTF.

This chain links TRBV7-2 with TRBJ1-1; D gene unclear. Germline-derived CDR1 and CDR2 are SGHTA and FQGNSA. Trimming took off 5 bases at V and 0 bases at J, with 10 bases between the two ends. The CDR3 sequence is 14 residues long. CDR3 region: CASSRRIMNTEAFF. The CDR3 DNA reads as TGTGCCAGCAGCCGTAGGATTATGAACACTGAAGCTTTCTTT.

The chain is built from TRBV9 and TRBJ2-3; 9 bases agree with TRBD2. Germline CDR1 and CDR2: SGDLS and YYNGEE. The CDR3 extends over 16 amino acids. J was trimmed by 4 bases and V by 0 bases; bases with no gene match: 6. The CDR3 spells CASSVGVAGASDTQYF. The CDR3 nucleotides read TGTGCCAGCAGCGTAGGGGTAGCGGGGGCCTCAGATACGCAGTATTTT.

The rearrangement links TRBV6-6 to TRBJ1-2; 8 positions match TRBD1. With V trimmed by 1 base and J by 6 bases, 7 bases remained unmatched. Germline V gene lookup returns CDR1 MNHNY and CDR2 SVGAGI (reference sequence). This CDR3 is built from 15 residues. CDR3 loop: CASSYLGQAGDGYTF. As DNA, the CDR3 is TGTGCCAGCAGTTACTTGGGACAGGCGGGCGATGGCTACACCTTC.

Comments on this clone: A read error may produce the germline difference seen at one junction end. The rearrangement links TRBV7-9 to TRBJ2-1, with D perhaps assigned TRBD1 or TRBD2 (5 bases each). The CDR3 spans 14 residues. CDR1 SEHNR and CDR2 FQNEAQ come from the germline V gene (reference sequence). CDR3 loop: CASSLAGRDVEQFF. In DNA, the CDR3 is TGTGCCAGCAGCCTAGCTGGTAGGGACGTTGAGCAGTTCTTC.

This clone was recorded only once. V is TRBV7-9 and J is TRBJ1-1; D remains unclear. Germline lookup yields CDR1 SEHNR and CDR2 FQNEAQ (reference sequence). V was pared by 1 base and J by 11 bases, with 11 bases between. The CDR3 sequence is 12 residues long. The chain's CDR3 is CASSLVYRRAFF. The CDR3 DNA reads TGTGCCAGCAGCTTAGTATATAGGAGGGCTTTCTTT.

This chain uses TRBV30 with TRBJ1-6, with 7 nucleotides matching TRBD1. The CDR3 spans 14 residues. Germline V lookup: CDR1 GTSNPN, CDR2 SVGIG (reference sequence). V lost 0 bases and J lost 7; bases outside the gene matches: 3. CDR3 residues: CAWSVQGRNSPLHF. CDR3 DNA sequence: TGTGCCTGGAGTGTACAGGGGAGGAATTCACCCCTCCACTTT. The full variable domain, in which reference TRBV30 and TRBJ1-6 provide the parts outside the CDR3, is SQTIHQWPATLVQPVGSPLSLECTVEGTSNPNLYWYRQAAGRGLQLLFYSVGIGQISSEVPQNLSASRPQDRQFILSSKKLLLSDSGFYLCAWSVQGRNSPLHFGNGTRLTVT.

V and J are TRBV7-6 and TRBJ2-1, with D tentatively TRBD2 (5 bases). V lost 5 bases and J lost 5, with 16 bases in between. This CDR3 is built from 15 residues. Germline CDR1 is SGHVS and CDR2 is FNYEAQ. Here the CDR3 reads CASSTRMRRNNEQFF. In DNA, the CDR3 is TGTGCCAGCAGCACCCGCATGAGGAGGAACAATGAGCAGTTCTTC.

The chain couples TRBV5-4 to TRBJ2-5; possibly TRBD1 or TRBD2 for D (5 bases each). The V end was cut by 1 base, the J end by 3 bases, with 13 bases between. The CDR3 consists of 15 residues. The germline gives CDR1 SGHNT, CDR2 YYREEE (reference sequence). CDR3 in DNA: TGTGCCAGCAGCTTGAGCCGGGGCGCAAAAGAGACCCAGTACTTC. Translated, it gives CASSLSRGAKETQYF.

The chain is built from TRBV5-4 and TRBJ2-7; D is ambiguous. CDR1 is SGHNT, CDR2 YYREEE, per germline (reference sequence). CDR3 length equals 14 residues. Trimming stripped 0 bases from V and 4 bases from J, with 11 bases between. The chain's CDR3 is CASSLESTGYEQYF. Here the CDR3 DNA reads TGTGCCAGCAGCTTGGAATCGACCGGTTACGAGCAGTACTTC.

This chain connects TRBV25-1 to TRBJ2-7, with 11 bases matching TRBD1. With 1 base clipped from V and 4 bases from J, the junction kept 6 bases outside the gene matches. The germline gives CDR1 MGHDK, CDR2 SYGVNS. The CDR3 has 16 residues. As DNA, the CDR3 is TGTGCCAGCAGTGAATGGGGGGACAGGGGGTTGTACGAGCAGTACTTC. This sequence encodes CASSEWGDRGLYEQYF.

The chain joins TRBV2 to TRBJ1-2, with D unclear. CDR1 and CDR2 (germline): SNHLY, FYNNEI. CDR3 length equals 13 residues. V was cut by 4 bases and J by 2 bases, with 8 bases left in between. CDR3 DNA sequence: TGTGCCAGCAGTGTACGGCAAAACTATGGCTACACCTTC. The encoded protein is CASSVRQNYGYTF.

The chain links TRBV28 to TRBJ2-1; 9 bases agree with TRBD2. The CDR3 is made up of 17 amino acids. Germline V gene data show CDR1 as MDHEN and CDR2 as SYDVKM. Trimming took 5 bases from V and 8 from J; bases not matched to a gene: 16. The CDR3 reads CASSPSGIRSGRDEQFF. CDR3 nucleotides: TGTGCCAGCAGTCCTAGCGGGATCAGGTCCGGGCGGGATGAGCAGTTCTTC.

The J gene is TRBJ1-4, the V gene TRBV28, with no clear D. Germline V CDR1 and CDR2: MDHEN, SYDVKM. This CDR3 comprises 12 residues. The V gene lost 6 bases and the J gene lost 7 bases, with 9 bases spanning the gap. The CDR3 nucleotides read TGTGCCAGCAGGGGATTGGGTGAAAAACTGTTTTTT. Translating gives CASRGLGEKLFF.